A single sample is the source of the 23 T cell receptor beta chains below, sequenced in a study of shared clonotypes between healthy human individuals. Sequencing was performed with immunoSEQ multiplex PCR; in TCRdb, only in-frame clones are kept and a portion is missing. This table has approximately 1.1 million clones, more than 75% appearing once. Material for sequencing was memory CD4+ T cells from PBMCs. Documented subset: CD45RA-negative fraction. Receptor source: a young man in good health. Some clones in this sample may be carry-over from other donors' samples.

In this sample, this clone turned up a few times. A much bigger clone sits one base away, suggesting this may be a read error. Other DNA sequences in this specimen translate into the identical CDR3. This chain links TRBV28 with TRBJ1-2; TRBD1 agrees at 7 bases. Trimming took 5 bases from V and 0 from J; bases not matched to a gene: 3. The CDR3 has 14 residues. Germline V gives CDR1 MDHEN, CDR2 SYDVKM. The CDR3 region is CASSPGTANYGYTF. CDR3 DNA: TGTGCCAGCAGTCCCGGGACAGCTAACTATGGCTACACCTTC.

The chain has TRBV5-1 and TRBJ2-5; 7 bases match TRBD1. The J call may be incorrect, as the DNA end agrees better with TRBJ2-7. CDR1 is SGHRS, CDR2 YFSETQ, per germline. The CDR3 totals 15 residues. The CDR3 bases are TGCGCCAGCAGCTCCTATACAGGGGCGAACTACGAGCAGTACTTC. Translation: CASSSYTGANYEQYF.

Regarding this clone: The sample holds other DNA sequences that translate to the same CDR3. The CDR3 DNA follows: TGTGCCAGCAGCTTAGCGGGAGCATCCTACAATGAGCAGTTCTTC. It is translated as CASSLAGASYNEQFF. The chain has TRBV7-3 and TRBJ2-1; 7 nucleotides agree with TRBD2. Trimming took 2 bases from V and 1 from J; bases not matched to a gene: 2. The CDR3 has 15 amino acids. The germline V gene encodes CDR1 SGHTA and CDR2 FQGTGA.

The rearrangement joins TRBV5-1 to TRBJ2-5; no definite D call. V was pared by 0 bases and J by 5 bases, with 14 bases between. CDR3 size: 15 residues. CDR1 is SGHRS, CDR2 YFSETQ, per germline. The CDR3 here is CASSLAQTLGETQYF. The CDR3 DNA is TGCGCCAGCAGCTTGGCCCAGACCCTCGGGGAGACCCAGTACTTC.

Concerning this clone itself: Other DNA sequences in the same sample also yield this CDR3. The chain has TRBV19 and TRBJ1-2; 10 nucleotides match TRBD1. Trimming cost V 4 bases and J 3 bases; bases outside gene matches: 2. The CDR3 consists of 14 residues. Germline CDR1 and CDR2: LNHDA and SQIVND (reference sequence). The CDR3 region is CASSTTGGDYGYTF. In DNA, the CDR3 is TGTGCCAGTAGTACGACAGGGGGCGACTATGGCTACACCTTC.

V gene TRBV2 combines with J gene TRBJ2-1; TRBD1 aligns across 8 bases. This CDR3 has 16 residues. Germline lookup yields CDR1 SNHLY and CDR2 FYNNEI. The V segment lost 6 bases and the J segment 4 bases; nucleotides outside the gene matches: 11. CDR3 nucleotide sequence: TGTGCCAGCAGCCCGGAACCGGGACAGGTATACAATGAGCAGTTCTTC. Amino acids: CASSPEPGQVYNEQFF.

The chain combines TRBV6-5 with TRBJ2-7; TRBD1 might be the D (6 bases). V was pared by 2 bases and J by 3 bases, with 11 bases between. The CDR3 loop spans 14 amino acids. From germline, CDR1 is MNHEY and CDR2 SVGAGI. CDR3 bases: TGTGCCAGCAGTTACAGGGGGACAAGCTACGAGCAGTACTTC. This sequence encodes CASSYRGTSYEQYF.

The count of this clone is one. The chain recombines TRBV7-2 with TRBJ2-3, with 9 positions matching TRBD2. CDR3 length: 16 amino acids. V trimming: 4 bases; J trimming: 4 bases; junction bases outside the gene matches: 9. Germline V lookup: CDR1 SGHTA, CDR2 FQGNSA. CDR3: CASSYIAGASADTQYF. DNA of the CDR3: TGTGCCAGCAGCTACATAGCGGGAGCGTCCGCAGATACGCAGTATTTT.

A word on this clone: In the same sample, other DNA sequences code for this CDR3. The V call is TRBV19, the J call TRBJ1-5; unclear D gene. Per germline, CDR1 LNHDA and CDR2 SQIVND (reference sequence). This CDR3 has 14 residues. The V gene lost 6 bases and the J gene lost 0 bases, with 9 bases spanning the gap. The DNA of the CDR3 is TGTGCCAGTAGCCCCAGGTATAGCAATCAGCCCCAGCATTTT. It encodes CASSPRYSNQPQHF. The full variable domain, rest sourced from reference TRBV19 and TRBJ1-5, is DGGITQSPKYLFRKEGQNVTLSCEQNLNHDAMYWYRQDPGQGLRLIYYSQIVNDFQKGDIAEGYSVSREKKESFPLTVTSAQKNPTAFYLCASSPRYSNQPQHFGDGTRLSIL.

Here the CDR3 reads CASAPFGFSEKLFF. The CDR3 nucleotides are TGTGCCAGCGCACCCTTCGGATTCTCTGAAAAACTGTTTTTT. This sequence joins TRBV7-2 and TRBJ1-4; D gene unclear. This CDR3 has 14 residues. V lost 8 bases and J lost 7, with 17 bases in between. Germline assignment: CDR1 SGHTA and CDR2 FQGNSA.

The chain recombines TRBV9 with TRBJ2-3; D may correspond to TRBD1 or TRBD2 (5 bases each). V dropped 4 bases and J dropped 10 bases, with 16 bases sitting between them. This CDR3 is built from 13 residues. The V gene's germline CDR1 is SGDLS and CDR2 YYNGEE. CDR3 region: CASSPSWDPPQYF. CDR3 DNA: TGTGCCAGCAGCCCTAGCTGGGACCCCCCGCAGTATTTT. The variable domain in full, with the rest retrieved from reference TRBV9 and TRBJ2-3, is DSGVTQTPKHLITATGQRVTLRCSPRSGDLSVYWYQQSLDQGLQFLIQYYNGEERAKGNILERFSAQQFPDLHSELNLSSLELGDSALYFCASSPSWDPPQYFGPGTRLTVL.

The rearrangement joins TRBV30 to TRBJ2-1; TRBD2 agrees at 7 bases. Germline CDR1 reads GTSNPN; CDR2 reads SVGIG (reference sequence). This CDR3 region has 14 residues. The CDR3 here is CAGGGLGETDGEFF. CDR3 bases: TGTGCGGGAGGAGGACTAGGGGAAACCGATGGGGAGTTCTTC. The variable domain in full, with the rest retrieved from reference TRBV30 and TRBJ2-1, is SQTIHQWPATLVQPVGSPLSLECTVEGTSNPNLYWYRQAAGRGLQLLFYSVGIGQISSEVPQNLSASRPQDRQFILSSKKLLLSDSGFYLCAGGGLGETDGEFFGPGTRLTVL.

The chain combines TRBV6-1 with TRBJ1-5; D is possibly TRBD1 (6 bases). CDR3 length: 14 residues. V lost 6 bases, J lost 4 bases, and 13 bases lay in between. Germline CDR1 MNHNS, CDR2 SASEGT. CDR3 DNA: TGTGCCAGCAGGAGGGGGGGAAAGAATCAGCCCCAGCATTTT. Encoded protein: CASRRGGKNQPQHF.

The CDR3 region is CASSLSSGYEQYF. The CDR3 coding sequence is TGTGCCAGCAGTTTATCGTCAGGCTACGAGCAGTACTTC. The chain couples TRBV27 to TRBJ2-7, with D uncertain. CDR3 size: 13 residues. The germline V and J ends were trimmed by 0 bases and 3 bases, with 6 bases remaining between them. CDR1 and CDR2 from the germline V gene are MNHEY and SMNVEV (reference sequence).

The chain uses TRBV9 and TRBJ2-2, with TRBD2 matching 7 bases. The J segment lost 3 bases and the V segment lost 3 bases, leaving 5 bases of the junction unmatched. CDR1 is SGDLS and CDR2 is YYNGEE in the germline V gene. The CDR3 covers 15 residues. CDR3 DNA sequence: TGTGCCAGCAGCGAGCGGGGCACGGACACCGGGGAGCTGTTTTTT. This encodes CASSERGTDTGELFF.

This chain joins TRBV5-1 and TRBJ2-1; no definite D call. V lost 0 bases and J 11 bases, leaving 9 bases between the germline ends. The CDR3 length is 12 residues. Germline CDR1 is SGHRS and CDR2 is YFSETQ. The CDR3 here is CASSLDTLKQFF. DNA for the CDR3: TGCGCCAGCAGCTTGGATACCCTAAAGCAGTTCTTC.

The chain recombines TRBV30 with TRBJ1-4, with D uncertain. Looked up from germline, CDR1 is GTSNPN and CDR2 is SVGIG (reference sequence). The CDR3 is 14 amino acids. V was cut by 3 bases and J by 5 bases, with 13 bases left in between. CDR3 loop: CAWSATYGNEKLFF. As DNA, the CDR3 is TGTGCCTGGAGCGCTACGTACGGGAATGAAAAACTGTTTTTT. The entire variable domain, with the rest obtained from reference TRBV30 and TRBJ1-4, is as follows: SQTIHQWPATLVQPVGSPLSLECTVEGTSNPNLYWYRQAAGRGLQLLFYSVGIGQISSEVPQNLSASRPQDRQFILSSKKLLLSDSGFYLCAWSATYGNEKLFFGSGTQLSVL.

The chain uses TRBV4-2 and TRBJ2-2, with D hard to call. V shed 0 bases and J shed 2 bases, with 7 bases lying between them. This CDR3 is built from 15 residues. The germline V gene encodes CDR1 LGHNA and CDR2 YNFKEQ. CDR3 protein: CASSQEVFNTGELFF. CDR3 in DNA: TGTGCCAGCAGCCAAGAGGTGTTTAACACCGGGGAGCTGTTTTTT.

The J gene is TRBJ2-3, the V gene TRBV7-9, with no clear D. The CDR3 runs 13 residues. Germline CDR1 is SEHNR and CDR2 is FQNEAQ (reference sequence). The V and J ends lost 5 bases and 6 bases respectively, with 12 bases between them. The CDR3 is CASSLDSSDTQYF. The CDR3 DNA is TGTGCCAGCAGCCTCGATTCGTCGGATACGCAGTATTTT.

The chain has TRBV11-2 and TRBJ2-1; 12 bases fit TRBD2. CDR3 length: 16 residues. Germline trimming cut 1 base from V and 5 bases from J; bases unmatched to any gene: 3. CDR1 and CDR2 from the germline V gene are SGHAT and FQNNGV. In nucleotides, the CDR3 is TGTGCCAGCAGCTTAGGACTAGCGGGAGATCACAATGAGCAGTTCTTC. Translated, it gives CASSLGLAGDHNEQFF.

In DNA form, the CDR3 reads TGCGCCAGCAGCCAAGCTCGTAGTCAGGGGGCGGCCGGGGAGCTGTTTTTT. Translated: CASSQARSQGAAGELFF. V usage is TRBV4-3 and J usage is TRBJ2-2, with TRBD1 matching 8 bases. Losses at the gene ends were 1 base for V and 6 bases for J; bases not matched to a gene: 10. The CDR3 covers 17 residues. Germline V gives CDR1 LGHNA, CDR2 YSLEER.

This clone occurred once. This chain joins TRBV11-2 and TRBJ2-1, with TRBD2 matching 11 bases. CDR3 length equals 15 residues. Germline V gives CDR1 SGHAT, CDR2 FQNNGV. Trimming took 0 bases from V and 7 from J; bases not matched to a gene: 2. CDR3 region: CASSLEGLAENEQFF. The CDR3 region has the DNA TGTGCCAGCAGCTTAGAGGGACTAGCGGAAAATGAGCAGTTCTTC. Looking up the rest from reference TRBV11-2 and TRBJ2-1 gives the full variable domain: EAGVAQSPRYKIIEKRQSVAFWCNPISGHATLYWYQQILGQGPKLLIQFQNNGVVDDSQLPKDRFSAERLKGVDSTLKIQPAKLEDSAVYLCASSLEGLAENEQFFGPGTRLTVL.

The gene calls are TRBV19 and TRBJ2-7; D perhaps matches TRBD1 (6 bases). Looked up from germline, CDR1 is LNHDA and CDR2 is SQIVND (reference sequence). Trimming cost V 6 bases and J 5 bases, with 17 bases left between them. The CDR3 consists of 14 residues. CDR3 bases: TGTGCCAGTAGCCCCGGACAGCCTCCGCACGAGCAGTACTTC. Translation gives CASSPGQPPHEQYF.